This T cell receptor beta chain came from a study of early T cells in non-severe SARS-CoV-2 infection. Study context: Bulk RNA from unsorted whole blood was sequenced; chains were unpaired. Study-wide results and limits: Sequences matched to VDJdb favored anti-spike CD8 responses, while private and CD4 specificities were missed.

The junction had 5 bases not matched to a gene; V was cut back by 6 bases and J by 4 bases. Germline V gene sequence: CDR1 SEHNR, CDR2 FQNEAQ (reference sequence). This CDR3 is built from 14 residues. Many counts were recorded for this clonotype. The antigen is unknown. Individual cDNA molecules each received unique molecular identifiers attached to them. TCRdb redid the calling of the 5' RACE reads with MiXCR, one entry per CDR3 protein. The data hold around 70,000 distinct CDR3 sequences, with roughly a sixth observed a single time. The chain uses TRBV7-9 and TRBJ1-1, with 10 bases that match TRBD1. Specimen: whole blood. This clonotype was obtained from an adult who was a healthcare worker with PCR-confirmed SARS-CoV-2 infection or an uninfected control (not recorded which). CDR3 protein: CASSPGQGITEAFF. Here the CDR3 DNA reads TGTGCCAGCAGTCCGGGACAGGGGATCACTGAAGCTTTCTTT.